One and the same sample provided the 10 T cell receptor beta chains below, sequenced in a study of human T cells and chemical hapten exposure. MiXCR, applied by TCRdb to the RACE reads, yields one record per CDR3 protein. The sample has 80,000 to 100,000 distinct CDR3 sequences, 6% to 9% seen once. Time point given: patch test 1, 2 weeks after DPC sensitization. Treatment defined: therapeutic diphenylcyclopropenone sensitization with weekly scalp DPC. The sample was whole blood, taken in connection with sensitization to the hapten diphenylcyclopropenone (DPC). Receptors originate from a woman in her 30s with alopecia areata. Some clones in this sample may be carry-over from other donors' samples.

The CDR3 sequence: CASSIGQAYGYTF. The CDR3 DNA is TGTGCCAGCAGTATAGGACAGGCCTATGGCTACACCTTC. V and J are TRBV2 and TRBJ1-2; TRBD1 aligns across 7 bases. The CDR3 is 13 amino acids. In germline, CDR1 is SNHLY, CDR2 FYNNEI. V shed 5 bases, J shed 4 bases, and the junction held 4 bases outside the gene matches.

This clonotype was found many times. The J gene is TRBJ2-1, the V gene TRBV5-1; 7 bases match TRBD2. V dropped 0 bases and J dropped 8; count of bases not matched to a gene: 8. The CDR3 sequence is 15 residues long. Germline lookup yields CDR1 SGHRS and CDR2 YFSETQ. The CDR3 reads CASSLGSGVGDEQFF. The CDR3 bases are TGCGCCAGCAGCTTGGGCAGCGGGGTGGGCGATGAGCAGTTCTTC.

The sample holds many counts of this clonotype. This chain uses TRBV19 with TRBJ2-1, with 8 bases fitting TRBD1. From germline, CDR1 is LNHDA and CDR2 SQIVND (reference sequence). V lost 2 bases and J lost 3; bases outside the gene matches: 9. The CDR3 has 17 amino acids. DNA of the CDR3: TGTGCCAGTAGTATAATCCAGACAGGGGCAGGCTACAATGAGCAGTTCTTC. This codes for CASSIIQTGAGYNEQFF.

In the case of this clonotype: A much larger clone lies a single base off, so this may be a read error. The chain uses TRBV7-2 and TRBJ2-3; 10 positions match TRBD2. The CDR3 consists of 14 residues. V was pared by 4 bases and J by 8 bases, with 6 bases of the junction left unmatched. Germline CDR1 SGHTA, CDR2 FQGNSA. The CDR3 region has the DNA TGTGCCAGCAGCTCCACTAGCGGGGTTGCTACGCAGTATTTT. Protein: CASSSTSGVATQYF.

In this sample, this clonotype turned up many times. The chain employs TRBV14 and TRBJ2-7; TRBD1 matches at 9 bases. Trimming took 3 bases from V and 6 from J; bases not matched to a gene: 6. This CDR3 has 14 residues. Per germline, CDR1 SGHDN and CDR2 FVKESK. The CDR3 sequence: CASSHLGTGLEQYF. The CDR3 DNA is TGTGCCAGCAGCCACCTCGGGACAGGGCTCGAGCAGTACTTC.

This clonotype showed up just a few times. The V call is TRBV19, the J call TRBJ1-5; no reliable D call. This CDR3 has 13 amino acids. The germline gives CDR1 LNHDA, CDR2 SQIVND (reference sequence). V was pared by 3 bases and J by 4 bases, with 7 bases between. CDR3 DNA: TGTGCCAGTAGTATGGAGGTTAATCAGCCCCAGCATTTT. Protein product: CASSMEVNQPQHF.

This clonotype was counted at least ten times. The chain combines TRBV7-3 with TRBJ2-2; unclear D gene. The CDR3 has 11 residues. The germline CDR1 and CDR2 sequences are SGHTA and FQGTGA. V was shortened by 2 bases and J by 6 bases, with 1 base between the two germline ends. Here the CDR3 DNA reads TGTGCCAGCAGCTTATCCGGGGAGCTGTTTTTT. Translated, it gives CASSLSGELFF.

This clonotype has more than one count but fewer than ten. V and J are TRBV5-1 and TRBJ1-1; 7 nucleotides match TRBD1. Germline values: CDR1 SGHRS, CDR2 YFSETQ. Unmatched junction bases numbered 8, after V lost 2 bases and J lost 4 bases. This CDR3 is built from 15 residues. The CDR3 loop reads CASSLDTAGGTEAFF. The CDR3 bases are TGCGCCAGCAGCTTAGATACAGCAGGGGGCACTGAAGCTTTCTTT.

This clonotype was seen only a few times. The chain joins TRBV28 to TRBJ2-5; TRBD2 aligns across 7 bases. Germline lookup yields CDR1 MDHEN and CDR2 SYDVKM. There are 13 residues in the CDR3. The ends lost 7 bases at V and 1 base at J; junction bases unmatched: 3. The CDR3 reads CASNPGGQETQYF. CDR3 coding DNA: TGTGCCAGCAACCCGGGGGGCCAAGAGACCCAGTACTTC.

J is TRBJ2-1 and V is TRBV7-3; the D gene is possibly TRBD1 (6 bases). Trimming stripped 3 bases from V and 7 bases from J, with 10 bases between. Germline V lookup: CDR1 SGHTA, CDR2 FQGTGA. CDR3 length equals 13 residues. The CDR3 DNA reads TGTGCCAGCAGCTTCCCAGACAGGAATGAGCAGTTCTTC. Translating it yields CASSFPDRNEQFF.